Ten or more counts support the clone carrying this T cell receptor (beta chain). Its antigen is unknown. The sample belongs to a study of CD8 T cells in ankylosing spondylitis. Study-level points and caveats: A TCR beta motif of eight or nine highly homologous variants seemed to mark ankylosing spondylitis blood.

The germline CDR1 and CDR2 sequences are ENHRY and SYGVKD. The CDR3 extends over 13 amino acids. Trimming pared 3 bases from V and 5 bases from J, leaving 11 bases between. 5'-RACE, quantitative and with molecular barcodes, yielded the TCR beta libraries. Using its own MiXCR run on the 5' RACE reads, TCRdb lists one record per CDR3 protein. Altogether 700,000 to 1,000,000 distinct CDR3 sequences are present, roughly 12% being singletons, with the ten largest covering less than 0.65%. V is TRBV10-3 and J is TRBJ2-7, with D perhaps given as TRBD1 or TRBD2 (6 bases each). Sequenced material: blood, either unsorted or a sorted T cell fraction (not recorded which). The TCR originated in a male donor with ankylosing spondylitis. The CDR3 bases are TGTGCCATCAGTGATCGGGGGCTCGACGAGCAGTACTTC. It codes for CAISDRGLDEQYF.